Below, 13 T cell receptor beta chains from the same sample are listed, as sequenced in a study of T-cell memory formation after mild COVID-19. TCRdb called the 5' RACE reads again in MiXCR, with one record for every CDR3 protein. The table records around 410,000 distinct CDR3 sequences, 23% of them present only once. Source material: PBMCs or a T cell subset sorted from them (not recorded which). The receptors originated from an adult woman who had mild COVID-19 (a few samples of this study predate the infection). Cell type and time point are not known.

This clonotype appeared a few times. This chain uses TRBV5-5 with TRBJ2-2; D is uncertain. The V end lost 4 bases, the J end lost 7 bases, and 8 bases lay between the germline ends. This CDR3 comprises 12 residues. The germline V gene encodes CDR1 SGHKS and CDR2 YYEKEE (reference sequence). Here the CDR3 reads CASSLRSGELFF. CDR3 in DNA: TGTGCCAGCAGCCTAAGGAGCGGGGAGCTGTTTTTT.

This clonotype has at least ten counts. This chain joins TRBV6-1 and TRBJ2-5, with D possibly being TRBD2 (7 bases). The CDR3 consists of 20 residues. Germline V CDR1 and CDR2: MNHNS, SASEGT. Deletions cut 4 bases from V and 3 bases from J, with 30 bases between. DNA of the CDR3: TGTGCCAGCAGTGGATCCGGGACCCCATTGGGGAGGGGGGGAGAAGAGACCCAGTACTTC. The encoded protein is CASSGSGTPLGRGGEETQYF.

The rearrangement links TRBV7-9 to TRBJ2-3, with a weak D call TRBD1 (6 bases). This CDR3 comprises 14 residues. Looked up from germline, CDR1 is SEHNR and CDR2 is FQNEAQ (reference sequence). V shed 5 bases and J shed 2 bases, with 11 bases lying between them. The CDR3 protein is CASSGRGSTDTQYF. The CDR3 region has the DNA TGTGCCAGCAGCGGAAGGGGGTCCACAGATACGCAGTATTTT.

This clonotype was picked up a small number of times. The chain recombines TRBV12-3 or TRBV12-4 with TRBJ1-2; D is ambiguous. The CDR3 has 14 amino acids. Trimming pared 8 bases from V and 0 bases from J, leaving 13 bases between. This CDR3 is CASGKTNPNYGYTF. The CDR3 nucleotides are TGTGCCAGCGGGAAGACAAATCCTAACTATGGCTACACCTTC.

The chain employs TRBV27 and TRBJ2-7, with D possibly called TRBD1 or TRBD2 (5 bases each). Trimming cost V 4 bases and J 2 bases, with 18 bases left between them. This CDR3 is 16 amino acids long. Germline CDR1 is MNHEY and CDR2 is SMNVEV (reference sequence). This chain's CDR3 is CASSSQTGTGTYEQYF. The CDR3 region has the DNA TGTGCCAGCAGTTCTCAGACCGGGACCGGCACCTACGAGCAGTACTTC.

DNA of the CDR3: TGTGCCGTCAAAGCAAGTGGGACAGGGGTCATCAACACTGAAGCTTTCTTT. This encodes CAVKASGTGVINTEAFF. The rearrangement joins TRBV6-6 to TRBJ1-1; TRBD1 matches 10 bases. There are 17 residues in the CDR3. Germline values: CDR1 MNHNY, CDR2 SVGAGI (reference sequence). V was clipped by 11 bases and J by 2 bases; unmatched bases: 17.

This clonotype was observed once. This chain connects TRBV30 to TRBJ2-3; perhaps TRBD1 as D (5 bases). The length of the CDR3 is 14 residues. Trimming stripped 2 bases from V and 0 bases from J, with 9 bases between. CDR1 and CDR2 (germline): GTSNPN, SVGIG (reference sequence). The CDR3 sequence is CAWSRTISTDTQYF. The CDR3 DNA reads TGTGCCTGGAGTAGGACAATCAGCACAGATACGCAGTATTTT.

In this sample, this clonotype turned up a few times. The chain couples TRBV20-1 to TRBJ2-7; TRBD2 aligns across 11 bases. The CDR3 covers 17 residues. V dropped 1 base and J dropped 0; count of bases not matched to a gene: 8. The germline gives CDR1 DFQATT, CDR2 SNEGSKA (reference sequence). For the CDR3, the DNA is TGCAGTGCTAGAGGACTAGCGGGACGGTCGAGCTCCTACGAGCAGTACTTC. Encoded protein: CSARGLAGRSSSYEQYF.

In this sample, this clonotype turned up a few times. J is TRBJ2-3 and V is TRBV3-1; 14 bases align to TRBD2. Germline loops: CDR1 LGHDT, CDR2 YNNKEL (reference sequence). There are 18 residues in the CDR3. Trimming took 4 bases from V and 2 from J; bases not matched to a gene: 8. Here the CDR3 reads CASSPTGLAGGTTDTQYF. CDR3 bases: TGTGCCAGCAGCCCCACCGGACTAGCGGGGGGAACCACAGATACGCAGTATTTT.

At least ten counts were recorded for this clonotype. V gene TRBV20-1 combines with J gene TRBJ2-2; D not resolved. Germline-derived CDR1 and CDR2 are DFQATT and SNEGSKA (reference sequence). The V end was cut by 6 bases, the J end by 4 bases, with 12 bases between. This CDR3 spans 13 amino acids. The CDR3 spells CSAPSRLTGELFF. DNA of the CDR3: TGCAGTGCGCCATCCAGGCTCACCGGGGAGCTGTTTTTT.

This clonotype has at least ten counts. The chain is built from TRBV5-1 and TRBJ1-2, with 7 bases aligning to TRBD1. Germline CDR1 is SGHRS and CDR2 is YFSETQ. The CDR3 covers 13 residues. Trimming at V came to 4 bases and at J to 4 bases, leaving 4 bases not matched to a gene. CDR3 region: CASSTGQVYGYTF. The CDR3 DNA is TGCGCCAGCAGCACTGGACAGGTCTATGGCTACACCTTC.

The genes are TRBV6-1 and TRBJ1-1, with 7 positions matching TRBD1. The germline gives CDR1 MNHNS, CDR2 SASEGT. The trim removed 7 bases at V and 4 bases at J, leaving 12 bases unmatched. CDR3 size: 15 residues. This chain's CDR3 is CASTSGGGRGTEAFF. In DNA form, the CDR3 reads TGTGCCAGCACCTCGGGAGGGGGCAGGGGCACTGAAGCTTTCTTT.

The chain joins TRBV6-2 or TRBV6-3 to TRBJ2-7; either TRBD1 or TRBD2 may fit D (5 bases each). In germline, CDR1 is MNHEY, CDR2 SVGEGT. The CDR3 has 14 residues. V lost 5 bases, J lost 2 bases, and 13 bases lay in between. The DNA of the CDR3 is TGTGCCAGCAGTAGAGCACAGGAGGCCTACGAGCAGTACTTC. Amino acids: CASSRAQEAYEQYF.